This T cell receptor (beta chain) originates from a study of CD8 T cells in ankylosing spondylitis. For TCR beta, libraries came from quantitative 5'-RACE with molecular barcodes. MiXCR, applied by TCRdb to the 5' RACE reads, yields one record per CDR3 protein. The table records 200,000 to 250,000 distinct CDR3 sequences, roughly 24% of them present only once. Germline CDR1 LNHDA, CDR2 SQIVND (reference sequence). V lost 3 bases, J lost 5 bases, and 13 bases lay in between. The CDR3 has 14 amino acids. This sequence originates from a male donor with ankylosing spondylitis or in good health (not recorded which). The chain employs TRBV19 and TRBJ1-2; D gene uncertain. Sequences were obtained from blood, either unsorted or a sorted T cell fraction (not recorded which). CDR3 sequence: CASSMSGYGYGYTF. DNA of the CDR3: TGTGCCAGTAGTATGTCGGGGTACGGATATGGCTACACCTTC.